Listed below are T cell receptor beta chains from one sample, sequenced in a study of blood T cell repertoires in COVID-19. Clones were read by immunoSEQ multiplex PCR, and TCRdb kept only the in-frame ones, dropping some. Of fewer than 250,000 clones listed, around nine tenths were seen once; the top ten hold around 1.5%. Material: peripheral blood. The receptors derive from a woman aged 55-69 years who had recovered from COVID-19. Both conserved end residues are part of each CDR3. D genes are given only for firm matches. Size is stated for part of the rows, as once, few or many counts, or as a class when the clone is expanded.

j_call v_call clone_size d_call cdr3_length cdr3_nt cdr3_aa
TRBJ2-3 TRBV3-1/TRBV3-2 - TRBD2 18 TGTGCCAGCAGCCCCGAACACCCTCTAGCGGGGTACACAGATACGCAGTATTTT CASSPEHPLAGYTDTQYF
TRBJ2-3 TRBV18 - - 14 TGTGCCAGCTCACCTGCCAGGGACATGGATACGCAGTATTTT CASSPARDMDTQYF
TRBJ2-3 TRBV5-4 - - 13 TGTGCCAGCAGCCGGGACACCACAGATACGCAGTATTTT CASSRDTTDTQYF
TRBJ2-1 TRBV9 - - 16 TGTGCCAGCAGCGTAGAAGAGGGTAAGGCTTCGAATGAGCAGTTCTTC CASSVEEGKASNEQFF
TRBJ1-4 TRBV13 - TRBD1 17 TGTGCCAGCAGCTGGACAGGGGCGAGAGTAACTAATGAAAAACTGTTTTTT CASSWTGARVTNEKLFF
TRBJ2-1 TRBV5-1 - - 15 TGCGCCAGCAGCCCGTCGGGGAGCTCCTACAATGAGCAGTTCTTC CASSPSGSSYNEQFF
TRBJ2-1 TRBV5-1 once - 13 TGCGCCAGCAGCTTGGACATCGATAATGAGCAGTTCTTC CASSLDIDNEQFF
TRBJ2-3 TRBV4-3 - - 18 TGCGCCAGCAGCCAAGCGACGAAACCGGGACATATCACAGATACGCAGTATTTT CASSQATKPGHITDTQYF
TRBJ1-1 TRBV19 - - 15 TGTGCCAGTACCAGGGTGGAGGGACTGGGCGCTGAAGCTTTCTTT CASTRVEGLGAEAFF
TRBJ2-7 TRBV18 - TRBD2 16 TGTGCCAGCTCACAGGGTAGCGGGGGATTCTCCTACGAGCAGTACTTC CASSQGSGGFSYEQYF
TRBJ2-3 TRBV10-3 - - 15 TGTGCCATCAGTGTCCAGGGGGGCGATACAGATACGCAGTATTTT CAISVQGGDTDTQYF
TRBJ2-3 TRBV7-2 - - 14 TGTGCCAGCAGCAACCGCGGCTTCACAGATACGCAGTATTTT CASSNRGFTDTQYF
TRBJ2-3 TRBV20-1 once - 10 TGCAGTGCTAGTGCGGATACGCAGTATTTT CSASADTQYF
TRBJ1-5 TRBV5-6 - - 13 TGTGCCAGCAGCTTTAAAGCCAATCAGCCCCAGCATTTT CASSFKANQPQHF
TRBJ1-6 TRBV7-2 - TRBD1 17 TGTGCCAGCAGCTTGCTACCCGGGACAGGGGCGAATTCACCCCTCCACTTT CASSLLPGTGANSPLHF
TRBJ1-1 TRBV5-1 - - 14 TGCGCCAGCAGCTTGGGCAGTGCGAACACTGAAGCTTTCTTT CASSLGSANTEAFF
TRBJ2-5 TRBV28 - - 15 TGTGCCAGCAGTTCCGCGGGGGAGGGGGAAGAGACCCAGTACTTC CASSSAGEGEETQYF
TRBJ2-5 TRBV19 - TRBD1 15 TGTGCCAGTAGTCCTAGGACAGGGCTGACGGAGACCCAGTACTTC CASSPRTGLTETQYF
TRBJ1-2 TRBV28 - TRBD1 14 TGTGCCAGCAGTACAGGACAGGGGTTCTATGGCTACACCTTC CASSTGQGFYGYTF
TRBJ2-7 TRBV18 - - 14 TGTGCCAGCTCACCTAGACAGGACTCCTACGAGCAGTACTTC CASSPRQDSYEQYF
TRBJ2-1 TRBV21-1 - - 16 TGTGCCAGCAGGAAAGTAGTAAGGGGGTATTGCGATGAGCAGTTCTTC CASRKVVRGYCDEQFF
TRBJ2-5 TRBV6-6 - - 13 TGTGCCAGCTTACAGGGTGGCCAAGAGACCCAGTACTTC CASLQGGQETQYF
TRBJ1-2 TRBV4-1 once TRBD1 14 TGCGCCAGCAGCCAAGTGACAGGGTCCCATGGCTACACCTTC CASSQVTGSHGYTF
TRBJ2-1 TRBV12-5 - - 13 TGTGCTAGTGGAGGGGGGGTCTACAATGAGCAGTTCTTC CASGGGVYNEQFF
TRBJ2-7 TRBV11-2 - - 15 TGTGCCAGCAGCTCCGGACAGACTCTTTCCTACGAGCAGTACTTC CASSSGQTLSYEQYF
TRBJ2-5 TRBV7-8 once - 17 TGTGCCAGCAGCTTAGCACTAGCAGGGCGGGATTGGGTGGCCCAGTACTTC CASSLALAGRDWVAQYF
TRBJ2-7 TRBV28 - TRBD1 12 TGTGCCAGCAGTCTTACAGGGGTAGAGCAGTACTTC CASSLTGVEQYF
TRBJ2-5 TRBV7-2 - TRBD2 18 TGTGCCAGCAGCTTCCCGGGACTAGCGGGGGGGCAGAGGGAGACCCAGTACTTC CASSFPGLAGGQRETQYF
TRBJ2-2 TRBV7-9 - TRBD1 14 TGTGCCAGCAGCCCGCAGGGGGCCGCCGGGGAGCTGTTTTTT CASSPQGAAGELFF
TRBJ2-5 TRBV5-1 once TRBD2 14 TGCGCCAGCAGCCCGACTAGCGGACGAGAGACCCAGTACTTC CASSPTSGRETQYF
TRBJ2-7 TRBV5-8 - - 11 TGTGCCAGCAGCTTCCACTACGAGCAGTACTTC CASSFHYEQYF
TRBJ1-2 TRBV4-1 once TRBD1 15 TGCGCCAGCAGCCAAGATGTCAGGGGGGAAAATGGCTACACCTTC CASSQDVRGENGYTF
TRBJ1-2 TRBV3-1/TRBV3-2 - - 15 TGTGCCAGCAGCCAAGAGGGCGGGGAGTACAATGGCTACACCTTC CASSQEGGEYNGYTF